This TCR beta chain comes out of a study of cytomegalovirus exposure and HLA in healthy donors. General study findings and limits: Whilst most TCR sequences proved rare, a subset of public TCRs occurred across many donors.

It was the approximately 120-subject validation cohort, separate from the approximately 620-subject first cohort, to which the donors belonged. Clones were read by immunoSEQ multiplex PCR, and TCRdb kept only the in-frame ones, dropping some. The sample lists around 260,000 clones, 80% to 95% occurring once. Details on this clone: Its specificity is unknown.

Trimming stripped 5 bases from V and 7 bases from J, with 12 bases between. Germline V gene lookup returns CDR1 MDHEN and CDR2 SYDVKM. CDR3 length: 12 amino acids. The TCR comes from a woman aged 30 to 39 in good health and CMV-seronegative. Sequencing used PBMCs. The chain couples TRBV28 to TRBJ2-7; no definite D call. CDR3 region: CASSLNQREQYF. CDR3 sequence (DNA): TGTGCCAGCAGTCTAAACCAGAGGGAGCAGTACTTC.